The 4 T cell receptor beta chains presented below share a single source sample, sequenced in a study of OX40 agonist ivuxolimab in advanced cancers. TCRdb's copy holds only in-frame clones and misses some; the assay was immunoSEQ multiplex PCR. The sample records 65,000 to 70,000 clones, 87% being singletons. Source: CD4+ or CD8+ T cells sorted from blood, taken in a trial of the OX40 agonist ivuxolimab. The origin of the receptors is an adult with an advanced solid tumor such as melanoma, head and neck, liver or kidney cancer.

This chain joins TRBV5-4 and TRBJ2-5, with D maybe TRBD1 (6 bases). Trimming pared 4 bases from V and 2 bases from J, leaving 9 bases between. This CDR3 spans 13 amino acids. Per the germline V gene, CDR1 is SGHNT and CDR2 is YYREEE (reference sequence). The CDR3 reads CASSLGQQETQYF. The CDR3 DNA reads TGTGCCAGCAGCCTCGGACAGCAAGAGACCCAGTACTTC.

This chain connects TRBV5-1 to TRBJ1-3, with a tentative D call TRBD1 (5 bases). V lost 0 bases to trimming and J lost 0 bases, with 10 bases between them. The CDR3 runs 16 residues. Germline CDR1 is SGHRS and CDR2 is YFSETQ. The CDR3 loop is CASSLGDANSGNTIYF. The DNA of the CDR3 is TGCGCCAGCAGCTTGGGGGACGCTAACTCTGGAAACACCATATATTTT.

The chain carries TRBV7-6 and TRBJ2-3; 9 bases align to TRBD2. CDR1 is SGHVS and CDR2 is FNYEAQ in the germline V gene. This CDR3 is 19 amino acids long. Germline trimming cut 0 bases from V and 4 bases from J; bases unmatched to any gene: 14. Written as DNA, the CDR3 is TGTGCCAGCAGCTTAGCGGTTACCGGCGGGGGGGCGAGGTCAGATACGCAGTATTTT. Its protein is CASSLAVTGGGARSDTQYF.

The chain combines TRBV7-2 with TRBJ2-5, with 10 bases matching TRBD2. Germline V gene data show CDR1 as SGHTA and CDR2 as FQGNSA. V lost 6 bases and J lost 7; bases outside the gene matches: 14. The CDR3 has 16 residues. The chain's CDR3 is CASSFSLGTSVGTQYF. The DNA for the CDR3 is TGTGCCAGCAGTTTTTCACTCGGGACTAGCGTCGGGACCCAGTACTTC.